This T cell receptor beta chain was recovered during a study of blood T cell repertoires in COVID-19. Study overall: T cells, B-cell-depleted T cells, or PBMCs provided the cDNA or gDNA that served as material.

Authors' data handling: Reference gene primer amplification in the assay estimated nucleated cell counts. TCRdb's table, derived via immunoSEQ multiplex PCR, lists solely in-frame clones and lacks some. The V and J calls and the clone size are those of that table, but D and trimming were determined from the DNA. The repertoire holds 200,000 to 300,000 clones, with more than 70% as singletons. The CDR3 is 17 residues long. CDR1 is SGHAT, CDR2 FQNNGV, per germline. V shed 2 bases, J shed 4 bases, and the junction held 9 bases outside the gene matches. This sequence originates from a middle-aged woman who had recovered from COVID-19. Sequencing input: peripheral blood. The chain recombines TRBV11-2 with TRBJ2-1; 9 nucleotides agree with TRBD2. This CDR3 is CASSLLTLAGKYNEQFF. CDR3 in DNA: TGTGCCAGCAGCTTATTAACCCTAGCGGGGAAATACAATGAGCAGTTCTTC.